Sequencing of this T cell receptor (beta chain) was carried out in a study of blood T cell repertoires in COVID-19. This CDR3 region has 16 residues. CDR1 and CDR2 from the germline V gene are SGDLS and YYNGEE. V lost 0 bases, J lost 0 bases, and 13 bases lay in between. Here immunoSEQ multiplex PCR was the method, and the copy in TCRdb shows in-frame clones only, minus some. This table holds about 340,000 clones, about nine tenths found once. The source is a woman between 45 and 65 years old with COVID-19, enrolled during active disease. The material sequenced was peripheral blood. The chain recombines TRBV9 with TRBJ2-7; D is perhaps TRBD2 (5 bases). The CDR3 bases are TGTGCCAGCAGCGTAGGTATTTCAGCGGCCTCCTACGAGCAGTACTTC. This codes for CASSVGISAASYEQYF.